These 6 T cell receptor beta chains originate from one sample sequenced in a study of CD8 T cells in ankylosing spondylitis. In TCRdb, the 5' RACE reads were re-called with MiXCR into one record per CDR3 protein. Counted here are 200,000 to 300,000 distinct CDR3 sequences, around 7.8% occurring once; the ten biggest clones make up 6.8%. Sequences were obtained from blood, either unsorted or a sorted T cell fraction (not recorded which). Every receptor here comes from a male donor with ankylosing spondylitis or in good health (not recorded which).

CDR3 in amino acids: CASSLGVGSGELFF. The CDR3 DNA sequence: TGTGCCAGCAGCCTGGGCGTGGGGTCCGGGGAGCTGTTTTTT. The genes are TRBV21-1 and TRBJ2-2; no DNA check was done on the table's D call, TRBD1. TRBV21-1 is noted as a pseudogene. The CDR3 extends over 14 amino acids.

This clonotype was detected a few times. The chain has TRBV20-1 and TRBJ1-5; tentative D call: TRBD1 (5 bases). Germline CDR1 reads DFQATT; CDR2 reads SNEGSKA (reference sequence). This CDR3 is 15 amino acids long. Trimming cost V 4 bases and J 2 bases, with 15 bases left between them. Here the CDR3 reads CSAMSGGGRNQPQHF. CDR3 bases: TGCAGTGCTATGTCTGGGGGAGGACGCAATCAGCCCCAGCATTTT.

As concerns this clonotype: A read error may explain this, as a much larger clone is one base away. The chain couples TRBV5-1 to TRBJ2-3; TRBD2 matches at 7 bases. The germline V gene encodes CDR1 SGHRS and CDR2 YFSETQ. Germline trimming cut 3 bases from V and 4 bases from J; bases unmatched to any gene: 11. The CDR3 is 16 residues long. CDR3 amino acids: CASSSSWAGVSDTQYF. The CDR3 DNA reads TGCGCCAGCAGCTCCAGCTGGGCGGGAGTGTCAGATACGCAGTATTTT. The variable domain in full, with the rest retrieved from reference TRBV5-1 and TRBJ2-3, is KAGVTQTPRYLIKTRGQQVTLSCSPISGHRSVSWYQQTPGQGLQFLFEYFSETQRNKGNFPGRFSGRQFSNSRSEMNVSTLELGDSALYLCASSSSWAGVSDTQYFGPGTRLTVL.

This chain joins TRBV30 and TRBJ2-1; weak D call: TRBD2 (6 bases). This CDR3 region has 13 residues. The germline V gene has CDR1 GTSNPN and CDR2 SVGIG (reference sequence). Trimming shortened V by 7 bases and J by 5 bases, and 15 bases separated the two germline ends. CDR3 sequence (DNA): TGTGCCTTCCTCGGGACTCGCAACAATGAGCAGTTCTTC. As protein: CAFLGTRNNEQFF. The full variable domain, its missing parts supplied by reference TRBV30 and TRBJ2-1, is SQTIHQWPATLVQPVGSPLSLECTVEGTSNPNLYWYRQAAGRGLQLLFYSVGIGQISSEVPQNLSASRPQDRQFILSSKKLLLSDSGFYLCAFLGTRNNEQFFGPGTRLTVL.

This clonotype was found many times. The chain uses TRBV27 and TRBJ2-7, with 14 bases matching TRBD2. With V trimmed by 6 bases and J by 5 bases, 6 bases remained unmatched. The CDR3 is 15 residues long. The germline gives CDR1 MNHEY, CDR2 SMNVEV (reference sequence). CDR3: CASSYSGLAGDEQYF. CDR3 bases: TGTGCCAGCAGCTACTCGGGACTAGCGGGAGACGAGCAGTACTTC.

This clonotype came up many times. CDR3 coding DNA: TGTGCCAGCAGCTCTCGGGCCACAGATACGCAGTATTTT. Encoded protein: CASSSRATDTQYF. This chain connects TRBV5-6 to TRBJ2-3; D gene unclear. The CDR3 length is 13 residues. Germline CDR1 reads SGHDT; CDR2 reads YYEEEE. Deletions cut 3 bases from V and 2 bases from J, with 7 bases between.